In this sample, the clone carrying this T cell receptor (beta chain) turned up many times. Its cognate antigen is unknown. The record originates from a study of graft-versus-host responses after intestinal transplantation. TCRdb's copy holds only in-frame clones and misses some; the assay was immunoSEQ multiplex PCR. The repertoire holds about 70,000 clones, with 90% as singletons. Between the trimmed V and J ends, which lost 5 bases and 0 bases, there was a span of 13 bases. CDR1 is PRHDT and CDR2 is FYEKMQ in the germline V gene (reference sequence). This CDR3 spans 16 amino acids. Sequences were derived from unstimulated CD8+ T cells sorted from spleen or lymph node cells, sampled before intestinal transplant. The rearrangement joins TRBV13 to TRBJ1-4, with D perhaps matching TRBD1 (6 bases). The receptor's source is a human donor who received an intestinal transplant. Here the CDR3 reads CASSPGGPSTNEKLFF. CDR3 DNA: TGTGCCAGCAGCCCGGGGGGCCCCTCAACTAATGAAAAACTGTTTTTT.